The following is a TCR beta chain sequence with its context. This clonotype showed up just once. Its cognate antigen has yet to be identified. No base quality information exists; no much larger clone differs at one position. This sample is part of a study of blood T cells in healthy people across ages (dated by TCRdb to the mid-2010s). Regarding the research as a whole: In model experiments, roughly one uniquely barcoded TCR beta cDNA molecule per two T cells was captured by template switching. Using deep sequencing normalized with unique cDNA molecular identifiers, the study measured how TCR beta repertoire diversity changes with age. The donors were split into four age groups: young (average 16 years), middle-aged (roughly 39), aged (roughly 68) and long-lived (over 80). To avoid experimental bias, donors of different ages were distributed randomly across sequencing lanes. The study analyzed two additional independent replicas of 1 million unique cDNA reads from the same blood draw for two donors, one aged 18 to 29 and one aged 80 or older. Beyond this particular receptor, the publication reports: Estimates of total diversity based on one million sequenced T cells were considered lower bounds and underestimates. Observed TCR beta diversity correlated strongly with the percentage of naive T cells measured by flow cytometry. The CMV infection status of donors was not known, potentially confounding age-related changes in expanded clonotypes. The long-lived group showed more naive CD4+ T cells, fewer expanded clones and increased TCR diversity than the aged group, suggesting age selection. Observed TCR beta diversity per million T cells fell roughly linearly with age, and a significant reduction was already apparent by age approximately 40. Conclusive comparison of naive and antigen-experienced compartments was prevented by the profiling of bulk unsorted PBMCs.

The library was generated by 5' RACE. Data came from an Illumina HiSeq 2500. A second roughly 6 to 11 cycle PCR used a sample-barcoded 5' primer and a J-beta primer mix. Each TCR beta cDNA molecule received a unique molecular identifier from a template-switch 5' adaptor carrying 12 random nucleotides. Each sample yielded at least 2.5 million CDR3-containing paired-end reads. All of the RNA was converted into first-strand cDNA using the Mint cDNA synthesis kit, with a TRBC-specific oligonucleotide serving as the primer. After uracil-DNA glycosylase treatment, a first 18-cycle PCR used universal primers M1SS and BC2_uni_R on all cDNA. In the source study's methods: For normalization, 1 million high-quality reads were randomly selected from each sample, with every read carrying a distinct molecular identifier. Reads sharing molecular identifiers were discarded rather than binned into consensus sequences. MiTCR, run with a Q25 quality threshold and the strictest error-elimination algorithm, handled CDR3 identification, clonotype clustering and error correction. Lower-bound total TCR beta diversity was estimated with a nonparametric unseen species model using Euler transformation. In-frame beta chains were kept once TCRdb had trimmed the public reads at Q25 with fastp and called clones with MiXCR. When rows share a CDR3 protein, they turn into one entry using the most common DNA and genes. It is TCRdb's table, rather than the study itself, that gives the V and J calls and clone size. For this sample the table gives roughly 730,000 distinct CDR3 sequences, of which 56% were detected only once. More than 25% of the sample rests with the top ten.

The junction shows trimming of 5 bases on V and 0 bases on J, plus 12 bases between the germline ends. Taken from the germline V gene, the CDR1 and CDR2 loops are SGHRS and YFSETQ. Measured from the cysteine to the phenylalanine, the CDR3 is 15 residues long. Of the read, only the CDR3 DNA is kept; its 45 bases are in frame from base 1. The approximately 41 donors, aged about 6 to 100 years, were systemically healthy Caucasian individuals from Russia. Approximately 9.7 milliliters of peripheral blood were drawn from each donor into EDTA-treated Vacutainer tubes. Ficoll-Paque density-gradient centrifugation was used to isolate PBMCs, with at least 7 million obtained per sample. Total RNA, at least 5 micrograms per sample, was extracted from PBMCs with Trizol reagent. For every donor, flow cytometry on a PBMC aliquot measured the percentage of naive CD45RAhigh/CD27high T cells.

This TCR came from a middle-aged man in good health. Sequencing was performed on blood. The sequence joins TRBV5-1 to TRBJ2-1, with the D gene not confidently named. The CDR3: CASRPAYSSYNEQFF. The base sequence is TGCGCCAGCAGACCAGCTTATAGCTCCTACAATGAGCAGTTCTTC. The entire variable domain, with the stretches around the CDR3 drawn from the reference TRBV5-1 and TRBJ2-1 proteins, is KAGVTQTPRYLIKTRGQQVTLSCSPISGHRSVSWYQQTPGQGLQFLFEYFSETQRNKGNFPGRFSGRQFSNSRSEMNVSTLELGDSALYLCASRPAYSSYNEQFFGPGTRLTVL.